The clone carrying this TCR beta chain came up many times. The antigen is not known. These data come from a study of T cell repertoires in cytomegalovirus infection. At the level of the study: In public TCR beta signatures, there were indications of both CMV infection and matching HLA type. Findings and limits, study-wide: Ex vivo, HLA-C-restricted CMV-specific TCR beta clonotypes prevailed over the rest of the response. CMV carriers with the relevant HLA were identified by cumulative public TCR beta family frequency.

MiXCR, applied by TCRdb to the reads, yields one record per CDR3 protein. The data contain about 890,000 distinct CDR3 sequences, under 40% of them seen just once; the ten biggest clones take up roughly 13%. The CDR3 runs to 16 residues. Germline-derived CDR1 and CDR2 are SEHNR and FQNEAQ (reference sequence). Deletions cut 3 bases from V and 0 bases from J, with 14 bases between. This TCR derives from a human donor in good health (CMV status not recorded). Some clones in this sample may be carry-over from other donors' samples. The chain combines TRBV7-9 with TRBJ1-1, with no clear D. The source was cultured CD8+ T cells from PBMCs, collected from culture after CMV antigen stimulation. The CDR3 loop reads CASSLGSLPMNTEAFF. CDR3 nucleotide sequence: TGTGCCAGCAGCTTGGGCAGCCTTCCCATGAACACTGAAGCTTTCTTT.